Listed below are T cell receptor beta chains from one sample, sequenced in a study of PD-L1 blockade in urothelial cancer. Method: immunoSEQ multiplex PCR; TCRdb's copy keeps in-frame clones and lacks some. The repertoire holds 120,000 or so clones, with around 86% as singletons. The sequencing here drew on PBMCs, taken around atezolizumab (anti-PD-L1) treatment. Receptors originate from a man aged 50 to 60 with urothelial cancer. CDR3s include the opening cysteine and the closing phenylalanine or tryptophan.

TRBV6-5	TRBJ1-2	CASSQGADRYGYTF
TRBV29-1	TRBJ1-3	CSAQTGSSGNTIYF
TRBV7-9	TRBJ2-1	CASSTGLAGVEQFF
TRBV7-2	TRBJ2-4	CASSSGQGSNIQYF
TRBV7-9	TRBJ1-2	CASSLTQEYGYTF
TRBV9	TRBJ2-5	CASSVRQALQETQYF
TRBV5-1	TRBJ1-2	CASSLAGGGSNYGYTF
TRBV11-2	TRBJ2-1	CASSLLPAGLVNEQFF
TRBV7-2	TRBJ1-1	CASSFQPPGAFF
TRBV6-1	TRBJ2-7	CASTHGGGSGGEQYF
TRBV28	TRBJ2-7	CASSYSGSSYEQYF
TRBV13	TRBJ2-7	CASSPGQGAYEQYF
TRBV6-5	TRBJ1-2	CASKNPGDYGYTF
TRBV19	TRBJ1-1	CASSGRGQKNTEAFF
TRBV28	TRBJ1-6	CASSLGQGTNSPLHF
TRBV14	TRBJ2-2	CASSQDSSGRALIGELFF
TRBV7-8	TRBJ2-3	CASSSLLYSAPPGQYF
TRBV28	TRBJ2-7	CASQPPDIPPYEQYF
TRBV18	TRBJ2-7	CASSPPNSGSYEQYF
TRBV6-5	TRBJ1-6	CASSFGGSSYNSPLHF
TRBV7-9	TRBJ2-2	CASSFGRTSVTTGELFF
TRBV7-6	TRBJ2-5	CASSLAEGLGETQYF
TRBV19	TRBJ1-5	CASSTSRQGPNQPQHF
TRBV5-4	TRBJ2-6	CASSLGGQLLLSGANVLTF
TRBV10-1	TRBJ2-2	CASSAAGTGNTGELFF
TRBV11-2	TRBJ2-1	CASSFGTRSSYNEQFF
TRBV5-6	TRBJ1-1	CASSRDRGQTEAFF
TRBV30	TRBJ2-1	CAWGEQSGSYNEQFF
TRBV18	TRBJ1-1	CASSPDPRLRTEAFF
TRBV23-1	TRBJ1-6	CASRITGVRNSYNSPLHF
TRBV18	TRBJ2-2	CASSPSGGRANRELFF
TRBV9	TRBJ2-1	CASSPHVARDEQFF
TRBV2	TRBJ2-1	CASSASGGSYNEQFF
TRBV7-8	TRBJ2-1	CASSLERGRIYNEQFF
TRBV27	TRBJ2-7	CASSQRWGLAGGYEQYF
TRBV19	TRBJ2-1	CASSLGTSGVFRRNEQFF
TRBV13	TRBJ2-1	CASSPQGKSSYNEQFF
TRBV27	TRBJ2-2	CASSPKASAGGSGELFF
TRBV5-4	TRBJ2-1	CASSPGQGSVFYNEQFF
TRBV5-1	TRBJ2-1	CASSLAGQGNINEQFF
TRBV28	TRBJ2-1	CASSSPYNEQFF
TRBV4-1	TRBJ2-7	CASSQEKGAHHF
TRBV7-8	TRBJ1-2	CASSLGAPINYGYTF
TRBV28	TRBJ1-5	CASKQGPNQPQHF
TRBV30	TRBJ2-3	CAWRAGRGTDTQYF
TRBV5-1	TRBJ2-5	CASSDLGGQETQYF
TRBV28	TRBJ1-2	CASSLGQGAKTF
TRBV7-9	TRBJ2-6	CASSLVIGQGNSGANVLTF
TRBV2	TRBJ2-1	CASSGAFWTSGTNEQFF
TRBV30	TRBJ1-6	CAWSKQGISPLHF